This is a list of T cell receptor beta chains from one sample in a study of T cell responses to AZD1222 COVID-19 vaccine. TCRdb's copy holds only in-frame clones and misses some; the assay was immunoSEQ multiplex PCR. Here the sample spans 100,000 or so clones, approximately 90% being singletons. The specimen was peripheral blood, collected 28 days after the second AZD1222 dose. Receptor source: an adult who received the AZD1222 COVID-19 vaccine. Each CDR3 is given with its conserved first and last residue. A D gene is named only where the DNA matches it firmly. A row's size may be missing; if present it is once, few, many or a size class.

-	-	TRBV9	TRBJ1-6	CASSARHQGNSPLHF	TGTGCCAGCAGCGCCCGACACCAGGGGAATTCACCCCTCCACTTT
-	few	TRBV7-3	TRBJ2-2	CASTYLVPLGELFF	TGTGCCAGCACCTACTTAGTTCCTCTGGGGGAGCTGTTTTTT
-	-	TRBV19	TRBJ1-3	CASSMGLSGNTIYF	TGTGCCAGTAGTATGGGGTTGTCGGGAAACACCATATATTTT
TRBD2	-	TRBV7-6	TRBJ2-1	CASSLASGGIYNEQFF	TGTGCCAGCAGCTTAGCCAGCGGGGGGATCTACAATGAGCAGTTCTTC
-	-	TRBV11-3	TRBJ2-7	CASSLVIYEQYF	TGTGCCAGCAGCTTAGTTATCTACGAGCAGTACTTC
TRBD1	-	TRBV5-1	TRBJ2-1	CASSWTGQGTYNEQFF	TGCGCCAGCAGCTGGACGGGACAGGGGACCTACAATGAGCAGTTCTTC
TRBD1	-	TRBV6-5	TRBJ2-4	CASSMTGGPENIQYF	TGTGCCAGCAGCATGACAGGGGGCCCGGAAAACATTCAGTACTTC
-	-	TRBV9	TRBJ2-4	CASSVRGHENIQYF	TGTGCCAGCAGCGTAAGGGGCCACGAAAACATTCAGTACTTC
TRBD1	-	TRBV9	TRBJ1-1	CASSVVPQGGTEAFF	TGTGCCAGCAGCGTAGTTCCCCAGGGGGGCACTGAAGCTTTCTTT
-	once	TRBV30	TRBJ2-5	CAWSDRETQYF	TGTGCCTGGAGTGACCGAGAGACCCAGTACTTC
-	-	TRBV15	TRBJ1-1	CATSRDRGAEAFF	TGTGCCACCAGCAGAGATCGGGGAGCTGAAGCTTTCTTT
-	-	TRBV7-2	TRBJ1-3	CASSLGQLSGNTIYF	TGTGCCAGCAGCTTAGGGCAACTCTCTGGAAACACCATATATTTT
TRBD2	-	TRBV20-1	TRBJ2-3	CSASLKRGNTDTQYF	TGCAGTGCTAGTCTCAAGCGGGGAAACACAGATACGCAGTATTTT
-	-	TRBV11-2	TRBJ2-1	CASSLRGSGYYNEQFF	TGTGCCAGCAGCTTAAGAGGTAGCGGATACTACAATGAGCAGTTCTTC
-	-	TRBV19	TRBJ2-1	CASSTPGTSRGGYNEQFF	TGTGCCAGTAGTACTCCCGGGACCAGCCGGGGTGGCTACAATGAGCAGTTCTTC
TRBD1	-	TRBV28	TRBJ1-1	CASSGLDRAGTEAFF	TGTGCCAGCAGTGGCCTGGACAGGGCGGGGACTGAAGCTTTCTTT
-	once	TRBV7-8	TRBJ1-4	CASSYGPGRSNEKLFF	TGTGCCAGCAGCTACGGACCGGGACGGTCTAATGAAAAACTGTTTTTT
-	-	TRBV19	TRBJ1-5	CASTSEGVEYQPQHF	TGTGCCAGCACGTCTGAGGGGGTTGAGTACCAGCCCCAGCATTTT
-	-	TRBV12-3/TRBV12-4	TRBJ1-2	CASSLRGFNGYTF	TGTGCCAGCAGTCTCAGGGGATTCAATGGCTACACCTTC
-	-	TRBV27	TRBJ1-2	CASSLRGGYYGYTF	TGTGCCAGCAGTTTAAGGGGTGGGTACTATGGCTACACCTTC
-	medium-sized	TRBV19	TRBJ1-4	CASSLTPGSPKGSLFF	TGTGCCAGTAGTCTCACTCCCGGGAGCCCCAAAGGATCACTGTTTTTT
-	once	TRBV3-1/TRBV3-2	TRBJ2-2	CASSRKPPGLSNTGELFF	TGTGCCAGCAGCCGGAAGCCGCCGGGACTCTCGAACACCGGGGAGCTGTTTTTT
-	-	TRBV6-1	TRBJ2-1	CASSEVRGYNEQFF	TGTGCCAGCAGTGAAGTTAGGGGGTACAATGAGCAGTTCTTC
-	-	TRBV6-1	TRBJ1-1	CASSETGGLNTEAFF	TGTGCCAGCAGTGAAACGGGAGGCCTGAACACTGAAGCTTTCTTT
-	-	TRBV2	TRBJ1-6	CASSGDNSPLHF	TGTGCCAGCAGTGGCGATAATTCACCCCTCCACTTT
-	few	TRBV30	TRBJ1-2	CAWSVQGYGYTF	TGTGCCTGGAGTGTACAAGGGTATGGCTACACCTTC
-	-	TRBV2	TRBJ2-3	CASTRGSSTDTQYF	TGTGCCAGCACCCGGGGATCTAGCACAGATACGCAGTATTTT
TRBD2	-	TRBV6-2/TRBV6-3	TRBJ2-5	CASSFSGVQETQYF	TGTGCCAGCAGTTTTAGCGGGGTCCAAGAGACCCAGTACTTC
TRBD2	once	TRBV7-8	TRBJ2-3	CASSLVGGSTDTQYF	TGTGCCAGCAGCTTAGTGGGAGGGAGCACAGATACGCAGTATTTT
-	-	TRBV7-2	TRBJ1-3	CASSLDGGGSGNTIYF	TGTGCCAGCAGCTTAGACGGTGGGGGGAGCGGAAACACCATATATTTT
TRBD1	-	TRBV6-5	TRBJ1-5	CASSRQGRNQPQHF	TGTGCCAGCAGCAGACAGGGCCGCAATCAGCCCCAGCATTTT
-	-	TRBV19	TRBJ2-7	CASSDTPSYEQYF	TGTGCCAGTAGTGACACCCCCTCCTACGAGCAGTACTTC
-	-	TRBV6-5	TRBJ1-1	CASSYPDGGENTEAFF	TGTGCCAGCAGTTACCCGGACGGAGGGGAGAACACTGAAGCTTTCTTT
-	-	TRBV5-1	TRBJ2-1	CASSRSTLRDTERVGFF	TGCGCCAGCAGCCGGAGCACCCTCCGGGACACAGAGAGGGTGGGGTTCTTC
-	-	TRBV28	TRBJ1-2	CASSLGGSEIISYGYTF	TGTGCCAGCAGTTTGGGAGGGTCCGAAATTATTTCTTATGGCTACACCTTC
TRBD1	-	TRBV11-2	TRBJ1-1	CASSPLGTGDTEAFF	TGTGCCAGCAGCCCCCTCGGGACAGGGGACACTGAAGCTTTCTTT
TRBD1	-	TRBV7-6	TRBJ2-5	CASSNGGTGLETQYF	TGTGCCAGCAGCAACGGGGGGACAGGGTTAGAGACCCAGTACTTC
-	-	TRBV7-2	TRBJ2-7	CASSSRDFWYF	TGTGCCAGCAGCTCGAGGGACTTCTGGTACTTC
-	-	TRBV11-3	TRBJ2-7	CASSLVGGEQYF	TGTGCCAGCAGCTTAGTGGGCGGCGAGCAGTACTTC
-	-	TRBV27	TRBJ1-2	CASSFLQLGDATF	TGTGCCAGCAGTTTCCTTCAACTTGGGGATGCCACCTTC
-	-	TRBV11-3	TRBJ2-2	CASSLIGGPNTGELFF	TGTGCCAGCAGCTTAATCGGGGGGCCGAACACCGGGGAGCTGTTTTTT
-	-	TRBV5-5	TRBJ1-4	CASSDLRGTTNEKLFF	TGTGCCAGCAGCGACTTGAGGGGAACAACTAATGAAAAACTGTTTTTT
-	-	TRBV29-1	TRBJ1-1	CSASGTKNTEAFF	TGCAGCGCCAGCGGGACAAAGAACACTGAAGCTTTCTTT
-	-	TRBV7-9	TRBJ1-6	CASSLAPILGRGVSPLHF	TGTGCCAGCAGCTTAGCACCTATATTAGGTCGTGGAGTGTCACCCCTCCACTTT
TRBD1	-	TRBV5-5	TRBJ1-5	CASSPTGDSNQPQHF	TGTGCCAGCAGCCCAACAGGGGATAGCAATCAGCCCCAGCATTTT
TRBD1	once	TRBV18	TRBJ1-1	CASSPQTGEGTEAFF	TGTGCCAGCTCACCGCAGACAGGGGAAGGCACTGAAGCTTTCTTT
-	-	TRBV18	TRBJ2-6	CASSLSLSGANVLTF	TGTGCCAGCTCACTCAGCCTTTCTGGGGCCAACGTCCTGACTTTC
-	-	TRBV4-1	TRBJ1-2	CASSQVARGEYGYTF	TGCGCCAGCAGCCAGGTCGCCAGGGGAGAGTATGGCTACACCTTC
-	once	TRBV7-2	TRBJ1-2	CASSLASGTPLGYTF	TGTGCCAGCAGCTTAGCGTCCGGGACCCCTCTGGGCTACACCTTC
-	-	TRBV30	TRBJ1-3	CAWNSGLGNTIYF	TGTGCCTGGAACTCCGGCTTGGGGAACACCATATATTTT
-	few	TRBV9	TRBJ2-2	CASSVGRTTGELFF	TGTGCCAGCAGCGTAGGACGGACCACCGGGGAGCTGTTTTTT
TRBD1	-	TRBV12-3/TRBV12-4	TRBJ1-2	CASSPPGQYDYTF	TGTGCCAGCAGTCCCCCGGGACAGTATGACTACACCTTC
TRBD1	-	TRBV7-2	TRBJ1-2	CASSLVGTGVNYGYTF	TGTGCCAGCAGCTTAGTCGGGACAGGGGTGAACTATGGCTACACCTTC